The clone carrying this TCR beta chain was seen just once. The entry originates in a study of blood T cell repertoires in COVID-19. TCRdb's copy holds only in-frame clones and misses some; the assay was immunoSEQ multiplex PCR. The sample includes about 270,000 clones, approximately 86% of them seen just once. The CDR3 covers 14 residues. Germline values: CDR1 SEHNR, CDR2 FQNEAQ (reference sequence). V was pared by 5 bases and J by 4 bases, with 12 bases between. This chain connects TRBV7-9 to TRBJ1-5; a weak D match, TRBD1 (5 bases). Sample: peripheral blood. The source of this sequence is a woman in her 70s with COVID-19, enrolled during active disease. This CDR3 reads CASSPMGPNQPQHF. The CDR3, as DNA: TGTGCCAGCAGCCCGATGGGGCCGAATCAGCCCCAGCATTTT.